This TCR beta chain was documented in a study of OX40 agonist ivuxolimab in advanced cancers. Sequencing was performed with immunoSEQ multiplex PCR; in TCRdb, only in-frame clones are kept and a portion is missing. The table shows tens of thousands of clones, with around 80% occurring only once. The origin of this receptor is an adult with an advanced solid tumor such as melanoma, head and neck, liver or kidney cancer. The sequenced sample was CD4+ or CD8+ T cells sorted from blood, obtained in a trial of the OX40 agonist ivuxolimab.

The CDR3 DNA follows: TGTGCCACCAGCAGATTTGACCTTGTACTAGCGGGAGTGGATACGCAGTATTTT. Translating it yields CATSRFDLVLAGVDTQYF. The rearrangement joins TRBV15 to TRBJ2-3; 11 nucleotides align to TRBD2. Germline loops: CDR1 LNHNV, CDR2 YYDKDF (reference sequence). This CDR3 has 18 amino acids. Trimming removed 2 bases from V and 6 bases from J; junction bases left unmatched: 13.